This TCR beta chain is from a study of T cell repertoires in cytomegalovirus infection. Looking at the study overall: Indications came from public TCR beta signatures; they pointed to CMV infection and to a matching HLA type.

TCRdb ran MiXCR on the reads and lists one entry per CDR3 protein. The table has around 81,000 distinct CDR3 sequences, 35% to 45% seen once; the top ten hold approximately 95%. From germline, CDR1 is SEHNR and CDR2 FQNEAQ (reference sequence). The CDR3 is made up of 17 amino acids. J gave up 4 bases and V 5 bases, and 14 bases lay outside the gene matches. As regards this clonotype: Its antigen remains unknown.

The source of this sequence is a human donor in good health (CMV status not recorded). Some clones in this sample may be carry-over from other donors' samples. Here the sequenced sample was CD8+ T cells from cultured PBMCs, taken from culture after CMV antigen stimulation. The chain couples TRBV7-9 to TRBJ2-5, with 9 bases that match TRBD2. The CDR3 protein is CASSPGGASGERETQYF. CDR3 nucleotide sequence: TGTGCCAGCAGCCCGGGGGGGGCTAGCGGGGAACGAGAGACCCAGTACTTC.